This TCR beta chain emerged from a study of T cell responses to AZD1222 COVID-19 vaccine. Method: immunoSEQ multiplex PCR; TCRdb's copy keeps in-frame clones and lacks some. The sample has about 190,000 clones; roughly 91% are singletons. Study-wide findings and caveats: Two doses of AZD1222 preceded a rise in Spike-specific TCR breadth and depth. At 160-218 and 743-854, vaccine-associated CD4 TCRs were dominant, and they spanned spike.

A remark on this clone: Its antigen is unidentified.

The source material was peripheral blood, sampled on day 0 of AZD1222 vaccination. This TCR was recovered from an adult in good health.

The CDR3 sequence is CASSLSPYEQYF. In DNA, the CDR3 is TGTGCCAGCAGCTTGAGTCCCTACGAGCAGTACTTC. The chain joins TRBV28 to TRBJ2-7, with D hard to call. The V end was cut by 6 bases, the J end by 2 bases, with 8 bases between. The CDR3 extends over 12 amino acids. CDR1 is MDHEN, CDR2 SYDVKM, per germline. Full variable domain (outside the CDR3, taken from reference TRBV28 and TRBJ2-7): DVKVTQSSRYLVKRTGEKVFLECVQDMDHENMFWYRQDPGLGLRLIYFSYDVKMKEKGDIPEGYSVSREKKERFSLILESASTNQTSMYLCASSLSPYEQYFGPGTRLTVT.